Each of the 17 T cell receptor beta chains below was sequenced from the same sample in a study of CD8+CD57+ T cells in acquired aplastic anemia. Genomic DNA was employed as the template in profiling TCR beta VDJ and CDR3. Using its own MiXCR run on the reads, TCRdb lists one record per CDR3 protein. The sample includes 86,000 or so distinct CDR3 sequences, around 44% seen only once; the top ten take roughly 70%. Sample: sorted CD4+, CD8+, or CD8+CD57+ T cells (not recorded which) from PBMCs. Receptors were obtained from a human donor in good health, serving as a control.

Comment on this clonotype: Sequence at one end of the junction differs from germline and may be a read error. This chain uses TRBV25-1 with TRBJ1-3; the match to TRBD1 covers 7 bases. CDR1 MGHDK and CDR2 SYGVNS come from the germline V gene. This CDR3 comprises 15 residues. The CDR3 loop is CAGSAQGVSRNTIYF. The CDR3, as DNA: TGTGCCGGCTCAGCGCAGGGGGTCTCTAGAAACACCATATATTTT.

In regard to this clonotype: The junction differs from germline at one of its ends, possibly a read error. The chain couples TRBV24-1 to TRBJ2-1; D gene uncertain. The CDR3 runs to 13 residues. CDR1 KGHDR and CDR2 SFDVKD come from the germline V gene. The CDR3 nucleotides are TGTGCCAGCAGTTTAGGAGCTTACAATGAGCAGTTCTTC. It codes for CASSLGAYNEQFF.

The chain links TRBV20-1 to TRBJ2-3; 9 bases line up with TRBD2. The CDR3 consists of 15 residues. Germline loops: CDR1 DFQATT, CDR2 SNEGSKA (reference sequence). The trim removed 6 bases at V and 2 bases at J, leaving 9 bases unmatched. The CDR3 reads CSAIPSGISTDTQYF. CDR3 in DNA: TGCAGTGCAATCCCTAGCGGGATATCCACAGATACGCAGTATTTT.

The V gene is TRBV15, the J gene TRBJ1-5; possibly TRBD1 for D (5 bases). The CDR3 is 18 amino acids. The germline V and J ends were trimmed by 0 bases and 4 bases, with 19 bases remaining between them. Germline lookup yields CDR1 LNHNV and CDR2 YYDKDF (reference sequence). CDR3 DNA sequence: TGTGCCACCAGCAGAGATCGGATTTGGGACCGCGGGAATCAGCCCCAGCATTTT. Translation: CATSRDRIWDRGNQPQHF.

CDR3 sequence: CASRFHTGQEYGYTF. The CDR3 DNA reads as TGTGCCAGCAGATTCCACACGGGGCAAGAGTATGGCTACACCTTC. This chain connects TRBV6-1 to TRBJ1-2, with D tentatively TRBD1 (5 bases). Germline V lookup: CDR1 MNHNS, CDR2 SASEGT. V was pared by 6 bases and J by 5 bases, with 19 bases between. The CDR3 contains 15 residues.

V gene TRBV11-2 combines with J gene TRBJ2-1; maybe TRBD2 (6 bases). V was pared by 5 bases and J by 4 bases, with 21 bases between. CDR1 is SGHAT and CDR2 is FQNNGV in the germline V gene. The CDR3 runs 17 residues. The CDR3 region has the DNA TGTGCCAGCAGCGCCCACTGGAGTAGCGGAGGATACAATGAGCAGTTCTTC. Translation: CASSAHWSSGGYNEQFF.

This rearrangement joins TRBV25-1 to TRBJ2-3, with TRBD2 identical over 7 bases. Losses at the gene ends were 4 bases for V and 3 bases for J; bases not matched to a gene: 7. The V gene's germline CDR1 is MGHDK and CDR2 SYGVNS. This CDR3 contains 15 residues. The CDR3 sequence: CASSALADETDTQYF. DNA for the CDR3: TGTGCCAGCAGTGCCCTAGCGGACGAAACAGATACGCAGTATTTT. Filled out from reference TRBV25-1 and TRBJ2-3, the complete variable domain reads EADIYQTPRYLVIGTGKKITLECSQTMGHDKMYWYQQDPGMELHLIHYSYGVNSTEKGDLSSESTVSRIRTEHFPLTLESARPSHTSQYLCASSALADETDTQYFGPGTRLTVL.

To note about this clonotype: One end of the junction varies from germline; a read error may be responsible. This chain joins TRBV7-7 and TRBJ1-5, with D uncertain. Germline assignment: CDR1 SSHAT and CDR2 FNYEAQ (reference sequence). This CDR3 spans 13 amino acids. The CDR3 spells CASSQALNQPQHF. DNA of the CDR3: TGTGCTAGCAGCCAAGCTCTCAATCAGCCCCAGCATTTT. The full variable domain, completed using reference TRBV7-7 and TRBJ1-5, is GAGVSQSPRYKVTKRGQDVTLRCDPISSHATLYWYQQALGQGPEFLTYFNYEAQPDKSGLPSDRFSAERPEGSISTLTIQRTEQRDSAMYRCASSQALNQPQHFGDGTRLSIL.

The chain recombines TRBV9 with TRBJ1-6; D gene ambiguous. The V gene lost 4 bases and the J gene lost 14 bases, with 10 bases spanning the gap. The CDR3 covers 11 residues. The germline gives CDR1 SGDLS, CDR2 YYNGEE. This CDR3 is CASSQERSLHF. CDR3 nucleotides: TGTGCCAGCAGCCAAGAAAGATCCCTCCACTTT.

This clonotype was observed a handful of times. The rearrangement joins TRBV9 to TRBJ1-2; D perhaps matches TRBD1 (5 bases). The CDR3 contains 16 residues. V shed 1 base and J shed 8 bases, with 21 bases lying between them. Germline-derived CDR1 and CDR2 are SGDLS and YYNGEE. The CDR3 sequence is CASSVSGTPGKKGYTF. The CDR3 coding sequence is TGTGCCAGCAGCGTATCCGGGACCCCAGGCAAAAAAGGCTACACCTTC.

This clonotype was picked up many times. CDR3 protein: CAWSVSGTYEQYF. CDR3 sequence (DNA): TGTGCCTGGAGTGTATCAGGGACTTACGAGCAGTACTTC. This sequence joins TRBV30 and TRBJ2-7; possible D gene TRBD2, 6 bases. This CDR3 comprises 13 residues. The V gene's germline CDR1 is GTSNPN and CDR2 SVGIG (reference sequence). The V and J ends lost 0 bases and 4 bases respectively, with 10 bases between them.

The CDR3 DNA sequence: TGTGCCAGCAGTTCTCCCAGGTCCGGCACTGAAGCTTTCTTT. Translating gives CASSSPRSGTEAFF. The rearrangement joins TRBV12-3 or TRBV12-4 to TRBJ1-1, with no clear D. Trimming removed 4 bases at V and 4 bases at J, with 13 bases between. The CDR3 sequence is 14 residues long.

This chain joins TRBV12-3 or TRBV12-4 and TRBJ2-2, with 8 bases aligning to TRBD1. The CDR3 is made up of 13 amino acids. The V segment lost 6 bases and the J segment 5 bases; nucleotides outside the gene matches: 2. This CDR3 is CASSDRGTGELFF. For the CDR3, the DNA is TGTGCCAGCAGCGACAGGGGTACCGGGGAGCTGTTTTTT.

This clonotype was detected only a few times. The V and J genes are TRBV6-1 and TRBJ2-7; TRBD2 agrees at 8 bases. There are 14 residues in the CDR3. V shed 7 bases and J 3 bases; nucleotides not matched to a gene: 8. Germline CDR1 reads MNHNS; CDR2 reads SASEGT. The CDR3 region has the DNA TGTGCCAGCAACCCGGGACTAGACTTCTACGAGCAGTACTTC. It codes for CASNPGLDFYEQYF.

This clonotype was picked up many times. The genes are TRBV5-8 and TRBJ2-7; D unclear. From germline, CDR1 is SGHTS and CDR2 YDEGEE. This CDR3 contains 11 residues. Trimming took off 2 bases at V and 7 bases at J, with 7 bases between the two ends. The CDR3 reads CASSFNREQYF. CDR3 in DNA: TGTGCCAGCAGCTTTAATAGGGAGCAGTACTTC.

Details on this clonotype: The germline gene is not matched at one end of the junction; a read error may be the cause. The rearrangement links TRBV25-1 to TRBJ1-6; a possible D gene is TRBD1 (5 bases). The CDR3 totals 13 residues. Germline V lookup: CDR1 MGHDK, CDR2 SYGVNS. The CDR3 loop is CASSGRQWGVLRF. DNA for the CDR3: TGTGCCAGCAGCGGACGACAGTGGGGGGTCCTCCGCTTT.

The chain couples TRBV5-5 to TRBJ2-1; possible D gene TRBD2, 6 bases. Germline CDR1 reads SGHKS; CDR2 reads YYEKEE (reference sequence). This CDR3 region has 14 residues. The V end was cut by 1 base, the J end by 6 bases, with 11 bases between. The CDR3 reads CASSLLETSNEQFF. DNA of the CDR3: TGTGCCAGCAGCTTGCTCGAGACTAGCAATGAGCAGTTCTTC.